Each of the 2 T cell receptor beta chains below was sequenced from the same sample in a study of spatial heterogeneity in lung cancer. Time point described: sample taken at primary tumor resection. TCRdb independently ran MiXCR on the 5' RACE reads; one entry per CDR3 protein. The table includes 39,000 or so distinct CDR3 sequences, around 7.5% detected once. The sequences come from PBMCs, collected at surgery. These receptor sequences come from a male donor with early-stage non-small cell lung cancer.

This clonotype was seen only a few times. The chain couples TRBV12-3 or TRBV12-4 to TRBJ2-3; 8 positions match TRBD2. V lost 5 bases and J lost 6; bases outside the gene matches: 13. The CDR3 covers 16 residues. CDR3 loop: CASSKDAPGLGDTQYF. DNA of the CDR3: TGTGCCAGCAGTAAAGACGCACCGGGACTAGGGGATACGCAGTATTTT.

This clonotype was seen ten or more times. This chain uses TRBV7-2 with TRBJ1-2; no clear D. Germline CDR1 SGHTA, CDR2 FQGNSA. V was trimmed by 5 bases and J by 4 bases, leaving 14 bases between them. The CDR3 loop spans 14 amino acids. CDR3 residues: CASSQRPGFYGYTF. DNA for the CDR3: TGTGCCAGCAGCCAGAGGCCGGGATTCTATGGCTACACCTTC.